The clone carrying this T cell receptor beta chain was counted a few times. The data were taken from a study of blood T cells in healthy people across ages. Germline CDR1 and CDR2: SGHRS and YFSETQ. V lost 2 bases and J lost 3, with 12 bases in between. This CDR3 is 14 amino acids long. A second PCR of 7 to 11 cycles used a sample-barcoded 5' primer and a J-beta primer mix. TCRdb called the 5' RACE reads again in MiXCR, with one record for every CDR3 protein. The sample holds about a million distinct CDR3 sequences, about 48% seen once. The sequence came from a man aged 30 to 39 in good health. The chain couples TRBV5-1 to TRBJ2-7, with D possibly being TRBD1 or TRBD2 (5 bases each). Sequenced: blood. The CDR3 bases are TGCGCCAGCAGCTTTGGGACGGTGGGCTACGAGCAGTACTTC. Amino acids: CASSFGTVGYEQYF.